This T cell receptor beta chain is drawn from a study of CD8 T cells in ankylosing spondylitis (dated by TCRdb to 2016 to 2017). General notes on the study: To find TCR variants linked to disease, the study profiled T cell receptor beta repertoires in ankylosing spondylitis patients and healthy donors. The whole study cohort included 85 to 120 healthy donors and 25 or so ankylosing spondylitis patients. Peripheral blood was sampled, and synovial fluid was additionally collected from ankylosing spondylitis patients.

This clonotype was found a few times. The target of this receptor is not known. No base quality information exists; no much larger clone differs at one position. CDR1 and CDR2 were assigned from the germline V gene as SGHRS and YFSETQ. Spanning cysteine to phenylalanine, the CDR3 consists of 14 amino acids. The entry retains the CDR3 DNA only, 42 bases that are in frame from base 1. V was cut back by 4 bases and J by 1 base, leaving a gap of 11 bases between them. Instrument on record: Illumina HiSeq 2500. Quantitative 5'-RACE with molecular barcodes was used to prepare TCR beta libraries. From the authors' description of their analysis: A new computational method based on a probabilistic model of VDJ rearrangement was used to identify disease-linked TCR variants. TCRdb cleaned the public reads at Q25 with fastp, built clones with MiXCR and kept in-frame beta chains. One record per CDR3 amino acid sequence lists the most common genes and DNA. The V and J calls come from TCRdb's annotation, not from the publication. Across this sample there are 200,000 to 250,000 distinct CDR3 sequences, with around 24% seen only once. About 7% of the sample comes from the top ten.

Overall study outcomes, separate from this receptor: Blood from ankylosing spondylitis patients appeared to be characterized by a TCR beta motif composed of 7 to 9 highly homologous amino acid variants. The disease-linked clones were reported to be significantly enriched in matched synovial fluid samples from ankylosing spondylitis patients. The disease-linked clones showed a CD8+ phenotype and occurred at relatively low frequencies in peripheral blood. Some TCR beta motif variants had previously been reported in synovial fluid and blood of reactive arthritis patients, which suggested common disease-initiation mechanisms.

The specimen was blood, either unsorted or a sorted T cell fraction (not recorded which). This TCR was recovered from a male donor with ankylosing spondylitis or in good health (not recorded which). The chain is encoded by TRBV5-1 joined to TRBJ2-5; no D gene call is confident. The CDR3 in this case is CASSVDGSQETQYF. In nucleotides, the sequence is TGCGCCAGCAGCGTGGACGGCTCCCAAGAGACCCAGTACTTC.